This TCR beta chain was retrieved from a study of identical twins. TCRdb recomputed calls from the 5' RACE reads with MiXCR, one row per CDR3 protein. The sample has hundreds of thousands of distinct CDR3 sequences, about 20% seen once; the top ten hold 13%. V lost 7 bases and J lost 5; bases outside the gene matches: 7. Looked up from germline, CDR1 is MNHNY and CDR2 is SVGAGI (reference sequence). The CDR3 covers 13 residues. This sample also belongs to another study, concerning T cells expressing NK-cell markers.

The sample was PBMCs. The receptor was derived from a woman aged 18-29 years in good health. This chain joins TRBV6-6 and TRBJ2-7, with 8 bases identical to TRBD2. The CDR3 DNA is TGTGCCAGCAACGGAGCGGGAGTCCACGAGCAGTACTTC. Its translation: CASNGAGVHEQYF.